This T cell receptor beta chain was sequenced for a study of blood T cells in healthy people across ages. The second PCR ran about 6 to 12 cycles with a sample-barcoded 5' primer and J-beta primers. Unique molecular identifiers of 12 random nucleotides labeled each cDNA. In TCRdb, the 5' RACE reads were re-called with MiXCR into one record per CDR3 protein. The sample records roughly 800,000 distinct CDR3 sequences, roughly 60% being singletons. Overall study findings and caveats: Naive T cell percentage showed a strong correlation with TCR beta diversity.

From germline, CDR1 is SGHAT and CDR2 FQDESV (reference sequence). This CDR3 has 13 amino acids. Trimming took off 4 bases at V and 6 bases at J, with 12 bases between the two ends. Remarks on this clonotype: The antigen is not known.

The receptor comes from a young man in good health. The specimen sequenced was blood. This chain connects TRBV11-1 to TRBJ1-2; tentative D call: TRBD1 (5 bases). CDR3: CASSYAGTDGYTF. The CDR3 nucleotides are TGTGCCAGCAGCTACGCCGGGACGGATGGCTACACCTTC.